Shown below are 2 T cell receptor beta chains from a single sample sequenced in a study of CD8+ T cells in alopecia areata. Extracted RNA was reverse transcribed into cDNA, the sequencing template. The data were produced by immunoSEQ multiplex PCR, yet TCRdb's version contains in-frame clones alone and is incomplete. This table holds 150,000 to 250,000 clones, 45% to 75% found once. Treatment denoted: oral pan-JAK inhibitor, 5-10 mg twice daily. The material was CD4+ T cells sorted from blood, obtained at week 4, from a patient treated with tofacitinib. Receptors were obtained from a human donor with alopecia areata.

Notes on this clone: Distinct nucleotide sequences in the sample also encode this CDR3. V gene TRBV5-6 combines with J gene TRBJ2-3; 11 bases line up with TRBD2. Germline CDR1 is SGHDT and CDR2 is YYEEEE. This CDR3 contains 15 residues. The junction had 2 bases not matched to a gene; V was cut back by 2 bases and J by 3 bases. The CDR3 coding sequence is TGTGCCAGCAGCTTAGCTAGCGGGGGGACAGATACGCAGTATTTT. It specifies CASSLASGGTDTQYF.

The V gene is TRBV7-2, the J gene TRBJ1-5; 8 bases fit TRBD1. Per germline, CDR1 SGHTA and CDR2 FQGNSA. Trimming at V came to 5 bases and at J to 9 bases, leaving 9 bases not matched to a gene. The CDR3 loop spans 14 amino acids. In nucleotides, the CDR3 is TGTGCCAGCAGCACGACAGGGGCGGTGGGGCCCCAGCATTTT. Its protein product is CASSTTGAVGPQHF.